This entry concerns a single TCR beta chain. The data were obtained in a study of blood T cell repertoires in COVID-19. Study summary: The origin of the acute and convalescent COVID-19 samples was the United States, Italy and Spain.

Profiled with immunoSEQ multiplex PCR; TCRdb holds only in-frame clones, not every one. The sample shows about 170,000 clones, 70% to 90% of them seen only once. The sequence was obtained from a man between 45 and 60 years old who had recovered from COVID-19. Sequencing input: peripheral blood.

CDR3 DNA: TGCGCCAGCAGGGTTTGGACTAGCGGGACAGAGACCCAGTACTTC. It specifies CASRVWTSGTETQYF. The chain recombines TRBV5-1 with TRBJ2-5; 12 bases are shared with TRBD2. The CDR3 has 15 residues. Germline CDR1 is SGHRS and CDR2 is YFSETQ. J gave up 4 bases and V 5 bases, and 6 bases lay outside the gene matches.